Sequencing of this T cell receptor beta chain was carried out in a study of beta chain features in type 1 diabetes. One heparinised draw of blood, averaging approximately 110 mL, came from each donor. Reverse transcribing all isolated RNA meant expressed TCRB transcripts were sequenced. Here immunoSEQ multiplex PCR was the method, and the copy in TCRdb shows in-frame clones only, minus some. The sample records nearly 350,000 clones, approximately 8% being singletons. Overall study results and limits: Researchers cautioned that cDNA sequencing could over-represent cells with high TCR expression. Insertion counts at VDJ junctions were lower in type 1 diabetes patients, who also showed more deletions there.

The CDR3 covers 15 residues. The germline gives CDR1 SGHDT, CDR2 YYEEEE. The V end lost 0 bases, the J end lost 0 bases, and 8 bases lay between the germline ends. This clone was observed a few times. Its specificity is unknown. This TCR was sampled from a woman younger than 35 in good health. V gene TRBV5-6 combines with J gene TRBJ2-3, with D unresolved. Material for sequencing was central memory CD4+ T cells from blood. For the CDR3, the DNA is TGTGCCAGCAGCTTGGCCGGACGGAGCACAGATACGCAGTATTTT. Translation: CASSLAGRSTDTQYF. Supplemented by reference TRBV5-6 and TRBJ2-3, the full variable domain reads DAGVTQSPTHLIKTRGQQVTLRCSPKSGHDTVSWYQQALGQGPQFIFQYYEEEERQRGNFPDRFSGHQFPNYSSELNVNALLLGDSALYLCASSLAGRSTDTQYFGPGTRLTVL.